This record looks at one T cell receptor (beta chain) sequence and its context. The antigen is undetermined. Trimming at V came to 5 bases and at J to 3 bases, leaving 4 bases not matched to a gene. CDR1 MDHEN and CDR2 SYDVKM come from the germline V gene. The CDR3 contains 14 residues. The data were taken from a study of cytomegalovirus exposure and HLA in healthy donors. Study information: Out of roughly 170 million T cells, an earlier analysis found 117 million unique TCR beta sequences in total. Study observations and caveats: What TCR beta sequences reportedly achieved was accurate prediction of HLA-A and HLA-B alleles in most subjects. Another analysis was done later, and it associated roughly 15,000 TCR beta sequences with HLA alleles at 0.05 false discovery rate.

Primers for the PCR totalled 60 Vbeta and 13 Jbeta. TCRdb keeps only in-frame clones here, not all; method: immunoSEQ multiplex PCR. The table has about 140,000 clones, over 60% seen once. Sequenced: PBMCs. This TCR came from a male donor in good health and CMV-seronegative. The chain employs TRBV28 and TRBJ2-1; TRBD2 matches 7 bases. The CDR3 DNA sequence: TGTGCCAGCAGTCCTGGGGGGGGCTACAATGAGCAGTTCTTC. It encodes CASSPGGGYNEQFF.